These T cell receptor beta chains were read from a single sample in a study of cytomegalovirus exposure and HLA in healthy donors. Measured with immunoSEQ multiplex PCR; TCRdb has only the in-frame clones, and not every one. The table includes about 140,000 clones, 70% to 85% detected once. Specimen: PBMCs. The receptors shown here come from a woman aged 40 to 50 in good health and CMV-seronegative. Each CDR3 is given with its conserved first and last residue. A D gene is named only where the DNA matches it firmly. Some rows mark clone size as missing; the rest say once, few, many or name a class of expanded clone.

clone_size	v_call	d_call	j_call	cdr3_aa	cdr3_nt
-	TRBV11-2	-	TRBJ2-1	CASSPLDTQEQFF	TGTGCCAGCAGCCCTCTGGACACCCAAGAGCAGTTCTTC
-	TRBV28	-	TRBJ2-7	CASSGPPNSYEQYF	TGTGCCAGCAGTGGCCCCCCGAACTCCTACGAGCAGTACTTC
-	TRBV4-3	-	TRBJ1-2	CASSQDRNRGVYGYTF	TGCGCCAGCAGCCAAGATAGGAATAGGGGTGTCTATGGCTACACCTTC
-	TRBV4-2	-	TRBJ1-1	CASSQGAGNTEAFF	TGTGCCAGCAGCCAAGGGGCAGGGAACACTGAAGCTTTCTTT
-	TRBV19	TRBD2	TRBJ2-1	CASSILAAYNEQFF	TGTGCCAGTAGTATACTAGCGGCCTACAATGAGCAGTTCTTC
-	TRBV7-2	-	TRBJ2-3	CASSLNRGGRTDTQYF	TGTGCCAGCAGCTTAAACAGGGGGGGTCGCACAGATACGCAGTATTTT
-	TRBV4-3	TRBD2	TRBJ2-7	CASSQDMTSGYYEQYF	TGCGCCAGCAGCCAAGATATGACTAGCGGATACTACGAGCAGTACTTC
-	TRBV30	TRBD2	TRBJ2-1	CAWTFRVLAGRNEQFF	TGTGCCTGGACATTTCGGGTCCTAGCGGGGCGCAATGAGCAGTTCTTC
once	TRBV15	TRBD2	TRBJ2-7	CATSTLAGSYEQYF	TGTGCCACCAGCACATTAGCGGGATCCTACGAGCAGTACTTC
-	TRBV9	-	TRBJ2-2	CASSVSLRLEYTGELFF	TGTGCCAGCAGCGTATCCCTCCGACTAGAATACACCGGGGAGCTGTTTTTT
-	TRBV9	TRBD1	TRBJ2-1	CASSVGSGQGVF	TGTGCCAGCAGCGTAGGTAGTGGACAGGGGGTCTTC
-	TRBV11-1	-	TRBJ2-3	CASSTGKADTQYF	TGTGCCAGCAGCACAGGGAAGGCAGATACGCAGTATTTT
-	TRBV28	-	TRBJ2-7	CASSGRGYEQYF	TGTGCCAGCAGTGGCAGGGGCTACGAGCAGTACTTC
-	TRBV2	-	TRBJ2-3	CASRWTASTDTQYF	TGTGCCAGCAGGTGGACAGCCAGCACAGATACGCAGTATTTT
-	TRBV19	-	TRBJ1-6	CASSTLTDPNSPLHF	TGTGCCAGTAGTACCCTGACAGACCCCAATTCACCCCTCCACTTT
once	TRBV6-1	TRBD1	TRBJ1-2	CASTPTGVVSYGYTF	TGTGCCAGCACCCCGACAGGGGTGGTAAGCTATGGCTACACCTTC
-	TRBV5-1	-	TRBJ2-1	CASRPGNSYNEQFF	TGCGCCAGCAGACCCGGGAACTCCTACAATGAGCAGTTCTTC
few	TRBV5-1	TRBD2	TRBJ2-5	CASSTWTSGRAETQYF	TGCGCCAGCAGCACGTGGACTAGCGGGAGGGCTGAGACCCAGTACTTC
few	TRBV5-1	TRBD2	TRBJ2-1	CASRLLAGVSYNEQFF	TGCGCCAGCAGGCTCCTAGCGGGAGTAAGCTACAATGAGCAGTTCTTC
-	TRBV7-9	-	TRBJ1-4	CASTTGLGTNEKLFF	TGTGCCAGCACCACGGGTCTCGGCACTAATGAAAAACTGTTTTTT
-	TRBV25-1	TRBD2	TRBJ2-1	CASSDQGAFSLAGREQFF	TGTGCCAGCAGTGACCAGGGAGCGTTTAGCCTAGCGGGACGTGAGCAGTTCTTC
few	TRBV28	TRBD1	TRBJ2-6	CASSLGLAGTGTSGANVLTF	TGTGCCAGCAGTTTAGGACTCGCCGGGACAGGGACCTCTGGGGCCAACGTCCTGACTTTC
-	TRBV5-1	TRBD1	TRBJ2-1	CASSLRRDSYNEQFF	TGCGCCAGCAGCTTGCGAAGGGACAGCTACAATGAGCAGTTCTTC
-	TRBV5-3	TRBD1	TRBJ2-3	CARSPPGQAFYFGTDTQYF	TGTGCCAGAAGCCCACCTGGACAGGCTTTTTATTTTGGCACAGATACGCAGTATTTT
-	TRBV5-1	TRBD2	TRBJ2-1	CASSRQPGLAKRDNEQFF	TGCGCCAGCAGCCGACAACCGGGACTAGCCAAGAGAGACAATGAGCAGTTCTTC
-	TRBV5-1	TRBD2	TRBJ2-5	CASSLTGTSGKETQYF	TGCGCCAGCAGCTTAACCGGGACTAGCGGGAAGGAGACCCAGTACTTC